The entry below gives a single T cell receptor beta chain sequence along with its context. There are a few counts of this clonotype. The target of this receptor is not known. Base qualities are not recorded, but no much larger clone differs from it by a single base. Stable Graves' hyperthyroidism was defined as the absence of progression to ophthalmopathy over 18 months of follow-up. Hyperthyroidism patients were aged 18 to 65 years and newly diagnosed, with disease duration of less than 2 months. Exclusion was applied to patients with uncontrolled infections, other autoimmune diseases, pregnancy or lactation. Clinical symptoms, serum thyroxine and TRAb, thyroid ultrasound, and orbital computed tomography formed the basis for the diagnoses. PBMCs were separated from over 9 ml of fresh peripheral blood using Ficoll-Paque density gradient centrifugation. Trizol reagent was used to extract total RNA, and RNA quality was then checked on an Agilent 2100 Bioanalyzer.

These data are taken from a study of T cells in Graves' hyperthyroidism and ophthalmopathy (dated by TCRdb to about 2019). Notes on the research overall: Peripheral blood samples were taken at the time of initial diagnosis, prior to any treatment. A discovery cohort of roughly 100 patients, roughly 45 with Graves' ophthalmopathy and 55 to 60 with stable Graves' hyperthyroidism, was used to find distinguishing TCR V-J signatures. Prospective prediction of ophthalmopathy was tested in an independent validation cohort of 18 hyperthyroidism patients and some 17 patients who later progressed to ophthalmopathy. For training and testing, the 80 to 100 patients in the discovery cohort were randomly divided in a 7:3 ratio. In addition, the study compared T-cell repertoires in thyroid tissue and in blood from several Graves' hyperthyroidism patients. After sampling, hyperthyroidism patients received methimazole starting at 30 mg daily, and ophthalmopathy patients received high-dose intravenous methylprednisolone. According to the paper, TCR Vbeta CDR3 sequencing was carried out on around 140 peripheral blood samples, which came from over 40 ophthalmopathy, fewer than 80 hyperthyroidism and approximately 17 progressor patients.

CDR1 DFQATT and CDR2 SNEGSKA were looked up in the germline V gene (reference sequence). V was cut back by 6 bases and J by 5 bases, leaving a gap of 23 bases between them. Its CDR3 holds 16 amino acids, cysteine through phenylalanine. The read is trimmed to its CDR3 DNA, 48 bases read in frame from base 1. The TCR beta CDR3 regions were amplified from the RNA transcripts. A first-round RT-PCR of the TCR CDR3 used the HTBI primer set with the Qiagen OneStep RT-PCR kit. Libraries were constructed in a second round of multiplex PCR, after which size selection and purification were carried out. Sequencing of the libraries was done on an Illumina HiSeq2000 using paired-end 100 bp reads. In the authors' own workflow: SOAPnuke was used to process the raw data, with reads discarded if the reads contained adapters or uncalled bases, had a mean Phred below 15, or lacked an exact constant-primer or identifier match. High-quality paired reads were merged using COPE v1.2.5, and each unique nucleotide sequence was defined as a clonotype. Clonotypes were aligned to IMGT TRBV, TRBD and TRBJ reference segments using MiTCR v1.1. Analysis was restricted to V-J combinations with a frequency above 0.0001, which covered roughly 99% of repertoires. A TCS score was defined as the ratio between F50 (clonal expansion) and ExV (chaos), using BLOSUM62-based TCRdist between CDR3 peptides within each V-J. Welch's t-statistics and random forest reduced 450 to 600 V-J features to fewer than 15, which were used in a naive Bayes classifier (R e1071). TCRdb applied fastp at Q25 and MiXCR to the public reads, then kept only in-frame beta chains. Identical CDR3 proteins give one entry, which carries the most common genes and DNA. TCRdb, not the authors, supplied the V and J calls. The sample table holds around 420,000 distinct CDR3 sequences, of which roughly an eighth were seen once. The ten largest clones take up 4% to 6.5% of the sample.

Broad study findings and their caveats: No statistical method was used to fix the sample size in advance, and group allocation was not hidden from the investigators. Most expanded thyroid clonotypes (frequency above 0.001) were also detected in blood, suggesting blood repertoires may reflect thyroid immune responses. In cross-validation, a model built on a 13 V-J signature told ophthalmopathy apart from stable hyperthyroidism with approximately 90% sensitivity and around 81% specificity, and in testing the same model reached 80%/75%. In validation, progression to ophthalmopathy was predicted by the model with about 70% sensitivity and 72% to 80% specificity, a median of 6.5 months before onset.

The TCR was taken from a woman younger than 35 with Graves' hyperthyroidism. The sequenced material came from blood. In this chain, TRBV20-1 is recombined with TRBJ2-1; the D gene assignment is ambiguous. The CDR3 region has the sequence CSAKGWAEELDNEQFF. At the DNA level, the sequence is TGCAGTGCCAAGGGATGGGCTGAAGAGTTGGACAATGAGCAGTTCTTC.